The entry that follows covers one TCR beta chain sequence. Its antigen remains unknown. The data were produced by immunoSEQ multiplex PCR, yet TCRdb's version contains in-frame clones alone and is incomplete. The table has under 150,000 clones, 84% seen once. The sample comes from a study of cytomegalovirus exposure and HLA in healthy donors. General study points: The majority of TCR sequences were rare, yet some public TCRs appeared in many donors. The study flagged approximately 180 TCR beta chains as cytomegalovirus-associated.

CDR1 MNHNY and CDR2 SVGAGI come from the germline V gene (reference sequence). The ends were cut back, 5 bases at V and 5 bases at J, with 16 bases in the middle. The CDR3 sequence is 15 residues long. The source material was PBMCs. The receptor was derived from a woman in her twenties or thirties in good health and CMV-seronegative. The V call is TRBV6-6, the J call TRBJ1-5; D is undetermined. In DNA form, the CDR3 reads TGTGCCAGCAGTCAGCCCACAGAATCCCATCAGCCCCAGCATTTT. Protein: CASSQPTESHQPQHF.